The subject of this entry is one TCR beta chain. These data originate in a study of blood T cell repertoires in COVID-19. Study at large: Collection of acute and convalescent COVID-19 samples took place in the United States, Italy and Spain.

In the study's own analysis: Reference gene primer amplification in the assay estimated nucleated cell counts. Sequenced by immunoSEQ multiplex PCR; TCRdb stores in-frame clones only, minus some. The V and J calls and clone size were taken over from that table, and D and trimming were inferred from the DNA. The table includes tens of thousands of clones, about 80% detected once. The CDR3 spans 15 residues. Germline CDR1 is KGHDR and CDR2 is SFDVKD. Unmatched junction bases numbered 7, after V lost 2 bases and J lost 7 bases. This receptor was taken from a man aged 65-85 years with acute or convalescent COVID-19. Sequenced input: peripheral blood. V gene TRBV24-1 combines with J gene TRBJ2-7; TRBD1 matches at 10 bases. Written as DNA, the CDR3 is TGTGCCACCAGTGATTCGCTCGGGACAGGGGTTGAGCAGTACTTC. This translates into CATSDSLGTGVEQYF.